This T cell receptor (beta chain) was observed in a study of human T cells and chemical hapten exposure. The sample's time point: healthy volunteer bleed at 2 weeks. Before extraction, the whole blood was not fractionated, and total RNA was taken from it. Only a few counts were recorded for this clonotype. The authors' processing: A per-sample median of about 96,000 TCRs was observed, with counts ranging from about 23,224 to 700,000. TCRdb fed the RACE reads into MiXCR, producing one record per CDR3 protein. TCRdb, not the original authors, processed these V and J calls. The sample shows roughly 130,000 distinct CDR3 sequences, more than 7.5% of them seen only once. The CDR3 contains 16 residues. V was cut by 0 bases and J by 10 bases, with 19 bases left in between. CDR1 and CDR2 from the germline V gene are KGHSH and LQKENI.

Sample: whole blood. The chain combines TRBV18 with TRBJ2-1, with D unresolved. The receptor's source is a male donor in good health. Some clones in this sample may be carry-over from other donors' samples. For the CDR3, the DNA is TGTGCCAGCTCACCACCCCAGCTAGGGTCCCTGGACGAGCAGTTCTTC. Translation gives CASSPPQLGSLDEQFF.